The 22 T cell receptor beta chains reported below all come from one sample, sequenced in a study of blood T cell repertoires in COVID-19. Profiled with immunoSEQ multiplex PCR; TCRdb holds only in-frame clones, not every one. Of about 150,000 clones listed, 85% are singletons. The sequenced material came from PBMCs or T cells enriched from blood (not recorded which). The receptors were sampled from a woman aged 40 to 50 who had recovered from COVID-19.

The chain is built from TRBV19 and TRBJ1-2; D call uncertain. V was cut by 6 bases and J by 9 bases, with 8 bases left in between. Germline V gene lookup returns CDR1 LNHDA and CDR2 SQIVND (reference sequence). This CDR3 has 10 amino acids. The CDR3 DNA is TGTGCCAGTAGCGGGGATAGCTACACCTTC. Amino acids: CASSGDSYTF.

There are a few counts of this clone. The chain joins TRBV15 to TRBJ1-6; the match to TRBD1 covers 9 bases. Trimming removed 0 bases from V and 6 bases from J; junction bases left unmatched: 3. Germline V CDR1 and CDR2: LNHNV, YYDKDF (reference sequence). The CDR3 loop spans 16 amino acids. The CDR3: CATSRDTTGGNSPLHF. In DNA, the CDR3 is TGTGCCACCAGCAGAGATACGACAGGGGGTAATTCACCCCTCCACTTT.

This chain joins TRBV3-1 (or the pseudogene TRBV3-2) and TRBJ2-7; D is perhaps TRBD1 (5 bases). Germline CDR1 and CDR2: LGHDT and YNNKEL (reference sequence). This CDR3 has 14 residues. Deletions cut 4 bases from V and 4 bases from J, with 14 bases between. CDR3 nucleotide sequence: TGTGCCAGCAGCCCACGACAGACAGCTTACGAGCAGTACTTC. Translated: CASSPRQTAYEQYF.

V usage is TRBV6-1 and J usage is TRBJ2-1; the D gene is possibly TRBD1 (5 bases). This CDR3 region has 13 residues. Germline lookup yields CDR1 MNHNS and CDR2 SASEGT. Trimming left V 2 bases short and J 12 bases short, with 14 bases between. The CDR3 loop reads CASSEIQAKGQFF. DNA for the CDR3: TGTGCCAGCAGTGAAATACAGGCGAAAGGGCAGTTCTTC.

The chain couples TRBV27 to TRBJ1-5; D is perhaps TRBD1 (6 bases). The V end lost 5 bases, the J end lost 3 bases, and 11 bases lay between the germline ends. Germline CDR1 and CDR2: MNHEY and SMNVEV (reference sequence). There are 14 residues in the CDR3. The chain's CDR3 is CASSTTGINQPQHF. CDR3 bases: TGTGCCAGCAGTACTACAGGGATCAATCAGCCCCAGCATTTT.

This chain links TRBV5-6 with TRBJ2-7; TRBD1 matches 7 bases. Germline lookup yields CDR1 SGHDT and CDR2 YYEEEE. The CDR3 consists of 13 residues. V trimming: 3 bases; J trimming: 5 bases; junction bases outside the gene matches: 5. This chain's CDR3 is CASSSVTGNEQYF. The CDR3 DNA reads TGTGCCAGCAGCTCAGTGACAGGGAACGAGCAGTACTTC.

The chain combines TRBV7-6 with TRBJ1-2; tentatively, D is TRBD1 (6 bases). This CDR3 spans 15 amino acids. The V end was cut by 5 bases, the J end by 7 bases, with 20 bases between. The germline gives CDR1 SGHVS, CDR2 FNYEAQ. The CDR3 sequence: CASSETGGLFTGYTF. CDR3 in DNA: TGTGCCAGCAGCGAGACCGGGGGGCTATTTACTGGCTACACCTTC.

This CDR3 is CASSESRTYEQYF. The CDR3 nucleotides are TGCGCCAGCAGTGAGTCCAGGACCTACGAGCAGTACTTC. The chain uses TRBV10-2 and TRBJ2-7; D remains ambiguous. The V end was cut by 0 bases, the J end by 2 bases, with 5 bases between. The CDR3 is made up of 13 amino acids. Germline V lookup: CDR1 WSHSY, CDR2 SAAADI.

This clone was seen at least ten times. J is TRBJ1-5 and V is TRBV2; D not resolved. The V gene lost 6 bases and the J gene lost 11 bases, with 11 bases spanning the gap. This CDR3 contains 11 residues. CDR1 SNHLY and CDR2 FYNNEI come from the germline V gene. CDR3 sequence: CASRAGLTQHF. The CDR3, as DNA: TGTGCCAGCAGGGCAGGTCTTACCCAGCATTTT.

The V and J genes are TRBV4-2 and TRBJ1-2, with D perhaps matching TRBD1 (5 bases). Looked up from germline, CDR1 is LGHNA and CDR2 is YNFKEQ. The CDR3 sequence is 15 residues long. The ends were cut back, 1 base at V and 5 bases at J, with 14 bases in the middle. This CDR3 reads CASSQGWGDGYGYTF. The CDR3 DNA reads TGTGCCAGCAGCCAAGGATGGGGCGACGGGTATGGCTACACCTTC.

The CDR3 region is CASSETSGGPQETQYF. The CDR3 DNA reads as TGTGCCAGCAGCGAAACTAGCGGGGGGCCCCAAGAGACCCAGTACTTC. V usage is TRBV3-1 (or the pseudogene TRBV3-2) and J usage is TRBJ2-5; 12 nucleotides line up with TRBD2. The CDR3 runs to 16 residues. Germline V CDR1 and CDR2: LGHDT, YNNKEL (reference sequence). The junction had 5 bases not matched to a gene; V was cut back by 5 bases and J by 1 base.

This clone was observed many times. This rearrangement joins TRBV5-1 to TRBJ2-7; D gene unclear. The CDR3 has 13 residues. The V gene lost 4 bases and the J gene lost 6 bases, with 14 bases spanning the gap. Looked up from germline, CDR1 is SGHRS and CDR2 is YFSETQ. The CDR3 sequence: CASSPPDSLEQYF. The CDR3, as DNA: TGCGCCAGCAGCCCACCAGACTCTCTCGAGCAGTACTTC. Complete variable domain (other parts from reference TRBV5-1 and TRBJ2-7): KAGVTQTPRYLIKTRGQQVTLSCSPISGHRSVSWYQQTPGQGLQFLFEYFSETQRNKGNFPGRFSGRQFSNSRSEMNVSTLELGDSALYLCASSPPDSLEQYFGPGTRLTVT.

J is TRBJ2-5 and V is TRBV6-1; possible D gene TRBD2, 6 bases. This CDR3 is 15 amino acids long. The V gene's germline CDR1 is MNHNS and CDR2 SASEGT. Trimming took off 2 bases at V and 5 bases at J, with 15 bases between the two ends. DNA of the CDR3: TGTGCCAGCAGTGAACCAAGGCGGGGTGGGGAGACCCAGTACTTC. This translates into CASSEPRRGGETQYF.

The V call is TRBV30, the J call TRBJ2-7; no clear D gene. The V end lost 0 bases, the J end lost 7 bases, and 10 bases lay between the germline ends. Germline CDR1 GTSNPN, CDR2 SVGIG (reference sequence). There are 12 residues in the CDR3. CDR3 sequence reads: CAWSVHSTEQYF. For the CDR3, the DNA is TGTGCCTGGAGTGTACACTCGACAGAGCAGTACTTC. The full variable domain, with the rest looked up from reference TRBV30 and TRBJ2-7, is SQTIHQWPATLVQPVGSPLSLECTVEGTSNPNLYWYRQAAGRGLQLLFYSVGIGQISSEVPQNLSASRPQDRQFILSSKKLLLSDSGFYLCAWSVHSTEQYFGPGTRLTVT.

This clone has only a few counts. CDR3 residues: CASSVTASARDTQYF. The CDR3 bases are TGTGCCAGCAGCGTAACGGCTAGCGCCAGGGATACGCAGTATTTT. This chain uses TRBV9 with TRBJ2-3; tentative D call: TRBD2 (6 bases). The CDR3 loop spans 15 amino acids. Germline V CDR1 and CDR2: SGDLS, YYNGEE. Trimming removed 1 base at V and 6 bases at J, with 15 bases between.

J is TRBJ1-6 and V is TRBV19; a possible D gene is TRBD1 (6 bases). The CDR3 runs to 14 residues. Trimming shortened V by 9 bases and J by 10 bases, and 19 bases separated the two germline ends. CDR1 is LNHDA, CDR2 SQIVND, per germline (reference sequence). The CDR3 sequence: CASLMTGGDSPLHF. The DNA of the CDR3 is TGTGCCAGCTTGATGACAGGCGGCGACTCACCCCTCCACTTT.

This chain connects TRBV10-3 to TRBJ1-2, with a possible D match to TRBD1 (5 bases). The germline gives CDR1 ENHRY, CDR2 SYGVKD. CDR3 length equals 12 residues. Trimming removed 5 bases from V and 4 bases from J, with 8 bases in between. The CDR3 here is CAISPDSYGYTF. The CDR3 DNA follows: TGTGCCATCAGTCCAGACAGCTATGGCTACACCTTC.

The CDR3 sequence: CASSLSGEQFF. CDR3 nucleotides: TGTGCCAGCAGTTTATCGGGCGAGCAGTTCTTC. The chain carries TRBV27 and TRBJ2-1; no reliable D call. V was trimmed by 0 bases and J by 10 bases, leaving 4 bases between them. This CDR3 has 11 residues. From germline, CDR1 is MNHEY and CDR2 SMNVEV (reference sequence).

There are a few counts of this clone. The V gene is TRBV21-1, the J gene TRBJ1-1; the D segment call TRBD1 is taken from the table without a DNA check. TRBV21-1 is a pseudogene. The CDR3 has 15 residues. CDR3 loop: CASSKPDRVNTEAFF. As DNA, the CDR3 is TGTGCCAGCAGCAAGCCCGACAGGGTGAACACTGAAGCTTTCTTT.

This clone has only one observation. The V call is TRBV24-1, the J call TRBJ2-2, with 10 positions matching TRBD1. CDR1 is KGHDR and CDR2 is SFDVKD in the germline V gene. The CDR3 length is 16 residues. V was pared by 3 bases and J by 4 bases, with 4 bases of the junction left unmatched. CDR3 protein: CATSDRTGGATGELFF. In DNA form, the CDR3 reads TGTGCCACCAGTGATCGGACAGGGGGGGCCACCGGGGAGCTGTTTTTT.

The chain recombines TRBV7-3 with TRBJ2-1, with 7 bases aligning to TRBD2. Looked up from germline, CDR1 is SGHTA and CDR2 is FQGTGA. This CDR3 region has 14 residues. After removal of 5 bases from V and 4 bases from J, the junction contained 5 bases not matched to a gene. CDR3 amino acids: CASSEGREYNEQFF. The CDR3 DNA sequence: TGTGCCAGCAGCGAAGGGAGGGAATACAATGAGCAGTTCTTC.

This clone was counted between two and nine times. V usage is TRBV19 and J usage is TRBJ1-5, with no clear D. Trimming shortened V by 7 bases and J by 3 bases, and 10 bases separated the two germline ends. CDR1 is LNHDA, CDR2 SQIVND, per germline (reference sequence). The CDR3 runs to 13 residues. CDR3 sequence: CASKEQINQPQHF. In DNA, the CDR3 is TGTGCCAGTAAAGAACAGATCAATCAGCCCCAGCATTTT.